The present T cell receptor (beta chain) was sequenced within a study of T cell responses to AZD1222 COVID-19 vaccine. General observations from the study: Repertoire sampling happened only post peak T cell response. Regions 160-218 and 743-854 dominated among vaccine-associated CD4 TCRs spanning spike. Donors were chiefly white British, with a greater number of females, and clonal diversity was perhaps underestimated.

The CDR3 totals 15 residues. Germline CDR1 and CDR2: LGHNA and YNFKEQ. Trimming cost V 0 bases and J 9 bases; bases outside gene matches: 8. A remark on this clone: Its antigen is undetermined.

TCRdb keeps only in-frame clones here, not all; method: immunoSEQ multiplex PCR. The sample lists about 150,000 clones, 85% to 95% occurring once. This rearrangement joins TRBV4-2 to TRBJ2-1, with TRBD2 identical over 7 bases. Sequencing was performed on peripheral blood, taken on day 0 of AZD1222 vaccination. This sequence was found in an adult in good health. The CDR3 protein is CASSQDLGTTIEQFF. The CDR3 region has the DNA TGTGCCAGCAGCCAAGATCTGGGGACTACCATTGAGCAGTTCTTC.